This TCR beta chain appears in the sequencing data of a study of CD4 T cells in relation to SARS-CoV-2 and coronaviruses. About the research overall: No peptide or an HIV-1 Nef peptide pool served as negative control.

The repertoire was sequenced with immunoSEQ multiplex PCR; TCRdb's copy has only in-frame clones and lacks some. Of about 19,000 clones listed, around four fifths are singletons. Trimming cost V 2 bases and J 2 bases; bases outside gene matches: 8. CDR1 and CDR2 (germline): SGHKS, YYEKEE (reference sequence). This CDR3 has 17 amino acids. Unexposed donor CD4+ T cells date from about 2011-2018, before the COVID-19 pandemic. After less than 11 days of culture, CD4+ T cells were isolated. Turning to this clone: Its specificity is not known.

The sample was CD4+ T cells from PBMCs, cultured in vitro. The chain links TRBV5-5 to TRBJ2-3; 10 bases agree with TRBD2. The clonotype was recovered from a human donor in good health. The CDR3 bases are TGTGCCAGCAGCTTCCGACTAGCGGGCTATATCACAGATACGCAGTATTTT. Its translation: CASSFRLAGYITDTQYF.